These T cell receptor beta chains were read from a single sample in a study of CD8 T cells in Susac syndrome. TCRdb reprocessed the immunoSEQ multiplex PCR reads via MiXCR and lists one record per CDR3 protein. The table shows under 200,000 distinct CDR3 sequences, with roughly 92% occurring only once. Input material: CD4+ T cells from PBMCs. The receptors were gathered from a human donor in good health. Both conserved end residues are part of each CDR3. Fields, in order: CDR3 protein, CDR3 DNA, J gene, D gene, V gene, clone size. A D gene is named only where the DNA matches it firmly. Clone size is not always given. Where it is, it says once, few, many or a class for expanded clones.

cdr3_aa: CASSIGRGDTQYF
cdr3_nt: TGTGCCAGTAGTATCGGGCGGGGAGATACGCAGTATTTT
j_call: TRBJ2-3
d_call: NA
v_call: TRBV19
clone_size: NA

cdr3_aa: CASSLGHSTDTQYF
cdr3_nt: TGCGCCAGCAGCTTGGGTCACAGTACAGATACGCAGTATTTT
j_call: TRBJ2-3
d_call: NA
v_call: TRBV5-1
clone_size: NA

cdr3_aa: CAWSALPGAGEQYF
cdr3_nt: TGTGCCTGGAGTGCCCTACCGGGAGCCGGCGAGCAGTACTTC
j_call: TRBJ2-7
d_call: NA
v_call: TRBV30
clone_size: NA

cdr3_aa: CASSQDSPGGATDTQYF
cdr3_nt: TGCGCCAGCAGCCAAGATTCGCCAGGGGGTGCCACAGATACGCAGTATTTT
j_call: TRBJ2-3
d_call: TRBD1
v_call: TRBV4-1
clone_size: once

cdr3_aa: CARCMGAYEQYF
cdr3_nt: TGTGCCAGGTGTATGGGGGCCTACGAGCAGTACTTC
j_call: TRBJ2-7
d_call: NA
v_call: TRBV3-1
clone_size: NA

cdr3_aa: CASSLGQGWNSPLHF
cdr3_nt: TGCGCCAGCAGCTTGGGACAGGGGTGGAATTCACCCCTCCACTTT
j_call: TRBJ1-6
d_call: TRBD1
v_call: TRBV5-1
clone_size: NA

cdr3_aa: CAISDKDKGSYEQYF
cdr3_nt: TGTGCCATCAGTGACAAAGACAAGGGGAGCTACGAGCAGTACTTC
j_call: TRBJ2-7
d_call: NA
v_call: TRBV10-3
clone_size: NA

cdr3_aa: CASSLAGGARETQYF
cdr3_nt: TGTGCCAGCAGCTTGGCCGGGGGGGCACGAGAGACCCAGTACTTC
j_call: TRBJ2-5
d_call: TRBD2
v_call: TRBV5-6
clone_size: NA

cdr3_aa: CSVGGLAGPGELFF
cdr3_nt: TGCAGCGTTGGAGGGCTAGCGGGCCCCGGGGAGCTGTTTTTT
j_call: TRBJ2-2
d_call: TRBD2
v_call: TRBV29-1
clone_size: NA

cdr3_aa: CASRPTGVDEQYF
cdr3_nt: TGTGCCAGCAGACCGACAGGGGTGGACGAGCAGTACTTC
j_call: TRBJ2-7
d_call: TRBD1
v_call: TRBV6-2/TRBV6-3
clone_size: NA

cdr3_aa: CASSFRDKDEAFF
cdr3_nt: TGTGCCAGCAGCTTCCGGGACAAGGATGAAGCTTTCTTT
j_call: TRBJ1-1
d_call: NA
v_call: TRBV7-9
clone_size: NA

cdr3_aa: CASSPEVVGGGSRTEAFF
cdr3_nt: TGTGCCAGCAGCCCTGAGGTCGTCGGGGGGGGGTCCCGGACTGAAGCTTTCTTT
j_call: TRBJ1-1
d_call: NA
v_call: TRBV7-2
clone_size: NA

cdr3_aa: CASSPLPTSGSGNTIYF
cdr3_nt: TGTGCCAGCAGCCCACTCCCCACGTCGGGCTCTGGAAACACCATATATTTT
j_call: TRBJ1-3
d_call: NA
v_call: TRBV9
clone_size: NA

cdr3_aa: CASTEQGYNQPQHF
cdr3_nt: TGTGCCAGCACCGAGCAGGGATACAATCAGCCCCAGCATTTT
j_call: TRBJ1-5
d_call: NA
v_call: TRBV28
clone_size: few

cdr3_aa: CASSLGTLNSPLHF
cdr3_nt: TGTGCCAGCAGCCTCGGGACGCTAAATTCACCCCTCCACTTT
j_call: TRBJ1-6
d_call: NA
v_call: TRBV7-2
clone_size: NA

cdr3_aa: CASSLGGTASNQPQHF
cdr3_nt: TGTGCCAGCAGCTTAGGGGGGACAGCAAGCAATCAGCCCCAGCATTTT
j_call: TRBJ1-5
d_call: TRBD1
v_call: TRBV7-9
clone_size: NA

cdr3_aa: CASSQDWGVGLFF
cdr3_nt: TGCGCCAGCAGCCAAGATTGGGGTGTTGGGTTGTTCTTC
j_call: TRBJ2-1
d_call: NA
v_call: TRBV4-1
clone_size: few

cdr3_aa: CASGTFRDWGYNEQFF
cdr3_nt: TGTGCCAGCGGGACCTTCCGGGACTGGGGATACAATGAGCAGTTCTTC
j_call: TRBJ2-1
d_call: NA
v_call: TRBV12-1
clone_size: NA

cdr3_aa: CASSWDSRQYF
cdr3_nt: TGTGCCAGCAGTTGGGACAGTAGGCAGTATTTT
j_call: TRBJ2-3
d_call: TRBD1
v_call: TRBV28
clone_size: NA

cdr3_aa: CSAQKSPAAGEKLFF
cdr3_nt: TGCAGCGCCCAGAAGTCCCCGGCAGCCGGTGAAAAACTGTTTTTT
j_call: TRBJ1-4
d_call: NA
v_call: TRBV29-1
clone_size: NA

cdr3_aa: CAISRLAVNTGELFF
cdr3_nt: TGTGCCATCAGTCGACTAGCGGTTAACACCGGGGAGCTGTTTTTT
j_call: TRBJ2-2
d_call: TRBD2
v_call: TRBV10-3
clone_size: NA

cdr3_aa: CASSLTRVFTEAFF
cdr3_nt: TGTGCCAGCAGTTTGACCAGGGTATTCACTGAAGCTTTCTTT
j_call: TRBJ1-1
d_call: NA
v_call: TRBV28
clone_size: NA

cdr3_aa: CASSETSGAQDTQYF
cdr3_nt: TGTGCCAGCAGTGAGACTAGCGGGGCACAAGATACGCAGTATTTT
j_call: TRBJ2-3
d_call: TRBD2
v_call: TRBV7-3
clone_size: NA

cdr3_aa: CASHNGEGSYNEQFF
cdr3_nt: TGTGCCAGCCACAATGGAGAAGGTTCCTACAATGAGCAGTTCTTC
j_call: TRBJ2-1
d_call: NA
v_call: TRBV27
clone_size: NA

cdr3_aa: CASSDDSHRGTEAFF
cdr3_nt: TGTGCCAGCAGTGACGACAGTCACCGAGGTACTGAAGCTTTCTTT
j_call: TRBJ1-1
d_call: NA
v_call: TRBV6-1
clone_size: NA

cdr3_aa: CSARGGGPNSPLHF
cdr3_nt: TGCAGTGCTAGGGGCGGCGGGCCGAATTCACCCCTCCACTTT
j_call: TRBJ1-6
d_call: NA
v_call: TRBV20-1
clone_size: NA

cdr3_aa: CASSLRVYGYTF
cdr3_nt: TGTGCCAGCAGTCTCAGGGTCTATGGCTACACCTTC
j_call: TRBJ1-2
d_call: NA
v_call: TRBV12-3/TRBV12-4
clone_size: NA

cdr3_aa: CASSQGGTGNTGELFF
cdr3_nt: TGTGCCAGCAGCCAGGGGGGAACAGGGAACACCGGGGAGCTGTTTTTT
j_call: TRBJ2-2
d_call: NA
v_call: TRBV3-1
clone_size: NA

cdr3_aa: CASSLGTASNQPQHF
cdr3_nt: TGTGCCAGCAGCTTAGGGACAGCGAGCAATCAGCCCCAGCATTTT
j_call: TRBJ1-5
d_call: NA
v_call: TRBV7-9
clone_size: NA

cdr3_aa: CASSSSEGSGANVLTF
cdr3_nt: TGCGCCAGCAGCTCGTCAGAGGGCTCTGGGGCCAACGTCCTGACTTTC
j_call: TRBJ2-6
d_call: NA
v_call: TRBV5-1
clone_size: few

cdr3_aa: CASSHYRVRDQPQHF
cdr3_nt: TGTGCCAGCAGCCATTACAGGGTCCGGGATCAGCCCCAGCATTTT
j_call: TRBJ1-5
d_call: NA
v_call: TRBV5-6
clone_size: NA

cdr3_aa: CASSSPEGLADYNEQFF
cdr3_nt: TGTGCCAGCAGCTCCCCGGAGGGACTAGCGGACTACAATGAGCAGTTCTTC
j_call: TRBJ2-1
d_call: TRBD2
v_call: TRBV5-6
clone_size: NA

cdr3_aa: CASSFATPTGSNQPQHF
cdr3_nt: TGTGCCAGCAGTTTCGCGACTCCTACAGGTAGCAATCAGCCCCAGCATTTT
j_call: TRBJ1-5
d_call: NA
v_call: TRBV6-2/TRBV6-3
clone_size: NA

cdr3_aa: CASSFLASGGAGSYNEQFF
cdr3_nt: TGTGCCAGCAGTTTTTTGGCTAGCGGGGGGGCCGGCTCCTACAATGAGCAGTTCTTC
j_call: TRBJ2-1
d_call: TRBD2
v_call: TRBV12-3/TRBV12-4
clone_size: NA

cdr3_aa: CASSLSGEAGYTF
cdr3_nt: TGTGCCAGCAGCCTATCAGGGGAGGCTGGCTACACCTTC
j_call: TRBJ1-2
d_call: NA
v_call: TRBV7-9
clone_size: NA

cdr3_aa: CASSWDSDNTEAFF
cdr3_nt: TGTGCCAGCAGTTGGGACAGCGATAACACTGAAGCTTTCTTT
j_call: TRBJ1-1
d_call: TRBD1
v_call: TRBV7-9
clone_size: NA

cdr3_aa: CASSPRGSGGETQYF
cdr3_nt: TGCGCCAGCAGCCCCCGTGGAAGCGGTGGGGAGACCCAGTACTTC
j_call: TRBJ2-5
d_call: NA
v_call: TRBV5-1
clone_size: NA

cdr3_aa: CASSQEISPPGELFF
cdr3_nt: TGTGCCAGCAGCCAAGAGATTTCCCCCCCCGGGGAGCTGTTTTTT
j_call: TRBJ2-2
d_call: NA
v_call: TRBV4-2
clone_size: NA

cdr3_aa: CASSFRTSGGANTQYF
cdr3_nt: TGTGCCAGCAGTTTCCGGACTAGCGGGGGGGCAAATACGCAGTATTTT
j_call: TRBJ2-3
d_call: TRBD2
v_call: TRBV12-3/TRBV12-4
clone_size: NA

cdr3_aa: CASSTGDRGSIETQYF
cdr3_nt: TGCGCCAGCAGCACAGGGGACAGGGGATCGATAGAGACCCAGTACTTC
j_call: TRBJ2-5
d_call: TRBD1
v_call: TRBV5-1
clone_size: NA

cdr3_aa: CASRRGRRGTNEKLFF
cdr3_nt: TGTGCCAGCAGAAGGGGGCGCAGGGGAACTAATGAAAAACTGTTTTTT
j_call: TRBJ1-4
d_call: TRBD1
v_call: TRBV28
clone_size: NA

cdr3_aa: CAYQRIGQGGTEAFF
cdr3_nt: TGTGCCTACCAGCGGATAGGACAGGGAGGGACTGAAGCTTTCTTT
j_call: TRBJ1-1
d_call: TRBD1
v_call: TRBV30
clone_size: NA

cdr3_aa: CASSLHQGGEQYF
cdr3_nt: TGTGCCAGCAGTTTACATCAGGGAGGCGAGCAGTACTTC
j_call: TRBJ2-7
d_call: NA
v_call: TRBV12-3/TRBV12-4
clone_size: NA

cdr3_aa: CASSDPQGLGYTF
cdr3_nt: TGTGCCAGCAGCGATCCTCAGGGGCTTGGCTACACCTTC
j_call: TRBJ1-2
d_call: NA
v_call: TRBV3-1
clone_size: NA

cdr3_aa: CASSPRLAASTDTQYF
cdr3_nt: TGTGCCAGCAGCCCCCGGCTAGCGGCTAGCACAGATACGCAGTATTTT
j_call: TRBJ2-3
d_call: TRBD2
v_call: TRBV7-9
clone_size: NA

cdr3_aa: CASSFSSSGVSTDTQYF
cdr3_nt: TGTGCCAGCAGCTTTTCGTCTAGCGGGGTTAGCACAGATACGCAGTATTTT
j_call: TRBJ2-3
d_call: TRBD2
v_call: TRBV7-3
clone_size: NA

cdr3_aa: CASSVVGGGVANTGELFF
cdr3_nt: TGTGCCAGCAGCGTAGTGGGGGGTGGTGTCGCGAACACCGGGGAGCTGTTTTTT
j_call: TRBJ2-2
d_call: NA
v_call: TRBV9
clone_size: NA

cdr3_aa: CASSSSQGVRETQYF
cdr3_nt: TGTGCCAGCAGCTCATCACAGGGTGTTCGAGAGACCCAGTACTTC
j_call: TRBJ2-5
d_call: NA
v_call: TRBV13
clone_size: NA

cdr3_aa: CASSLVFPGELFF
cdr3_nt: TGTGCCAGCAGCTTAGTATTTCCCGGGGAGCTGTTTTTT
j_call: TRBJ2-2
d_call: NA
v_call: TRBV11-3
clone_size: NA

cdr3_aa: CSARAGQGDAGELFF
cdr3_nt: TGCAGTGCTAGAGCTGGACAGGGGGATGCGGGGGAGCTGTTTTTT
j_call: TRBJ2-2
d_call: TRBD1
v_call: TRBV20-1
clone_size: NA

cdr3_aa: CASSLAGQGLAKNIQYF
cdr3_nt: TGTGCCAGCAGCTTAGCAGGGCAGGGGCTAGCCAAAAACATTCAGTACTTC
j_call: TRBJ2-4
d_call: NA
v_call: TRBV7-2
clone_size: NA

cdr3_aa: CASSLVSGGAAEQFF
cdr3_nt: TGTGCCAGCAGTTTAGTTAGCGGGGGGGCCGCTGAGCAGTTCTTC
j_call: TRBJ2-1
d_call: TRBD2
v_call: TRBV12-3/TRBV12-4
clone_size: NA

cdr3_aa: CASSLSGVHGELFF
cdr3_nt: TGTGCCAGCAGTCTCTCGGGGGTTCACGGGGAGCTGTTTTTT
j_call: TRBJ2-2
d_call: NA
v_call: TRBV12-3/TRBV12-4
clone_size: NA

cdr3_aa: CASSTIDRANGELFF
cdr3_nt: TGTGCTAGCAGTACAATCGACAGGGCGAACGGGGAGCTGTTTTTT
j_call: TRBJ2-2
d_call: TRBD1
v_call: TRBV7-7
clone_size: NA

cdr3_aa: CASSPKDSPNTEAFF
cdr3_nt: TGTGCCAGCTCACCAAAGGATAGCCCGAACACTGAAGCTTTCTTT
j_call: TRBJ1-1
d_call: NA
v_call: TRBV18
clone_size: NA

cdr3_aa: CASSGTANTEAFF
cdr3_nt: TGTGCCAGTAGTGGGACTGCGAACACTGAAGCTTTCTTT
j_call: TRBJ1-1
d_call: NA
v_call: TRBV19
clone_size: few

cdr3_aa: CSVEASHLTANYGYTF
cdr3_nt: TGCAGCGTTGAAGCCTCCCATTTGACAGCTAACTATGGCTACACCTTC
j_call: TRBJ1-2
d_call: NA
v_call: TRBV29-1
clone_size: once

cdr3_aa: CASSPGATGSYGYTF
cdr3_nt: TGCGCCAGCAGCCCGGGAGCTACAGGGTCCTACGGCTACACCTTC
j_call: TRBJ1-2
d_call: NA
v_call: TRBV5-1
clone_size: NA

cdr3_aa: CASSPPGQGSYNEQFF
cdr3_nt: TGTGCCAGCAGTCCTCCCGGACAGGGGTCGTACAATGAGCAGTTCTTC
j_call: TRBJ2-1
d_call: TRBD1
v_call: TRBV28
clone_size: NA

cdr3_aa: CSAREETGGEETQYF
cdr3_nt: TGCAGTGCTAGAGAAGAGACAGGGGGCGAGGAGACCCAGTACTTC
j_call: TRBJ2-5
d_call: TRBD1
v_call: TRBV20-1
clone_size: NA